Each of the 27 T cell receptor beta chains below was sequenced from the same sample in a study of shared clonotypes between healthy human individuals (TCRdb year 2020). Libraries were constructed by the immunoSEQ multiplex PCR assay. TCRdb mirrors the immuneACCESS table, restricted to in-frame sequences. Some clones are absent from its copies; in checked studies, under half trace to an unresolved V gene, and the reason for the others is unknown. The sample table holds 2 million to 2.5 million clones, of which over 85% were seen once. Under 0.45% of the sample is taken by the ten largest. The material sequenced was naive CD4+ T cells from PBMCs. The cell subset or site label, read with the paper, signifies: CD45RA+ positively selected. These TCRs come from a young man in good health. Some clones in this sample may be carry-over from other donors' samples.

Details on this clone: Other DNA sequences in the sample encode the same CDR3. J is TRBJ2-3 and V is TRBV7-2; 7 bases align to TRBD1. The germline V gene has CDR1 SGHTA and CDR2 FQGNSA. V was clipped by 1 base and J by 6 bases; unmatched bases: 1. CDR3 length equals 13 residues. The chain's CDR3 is CASSLEQGDTQYF. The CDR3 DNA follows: TGTGCCAGCAGCTTAGAACAGGGGGATACGCAGTATTTT.

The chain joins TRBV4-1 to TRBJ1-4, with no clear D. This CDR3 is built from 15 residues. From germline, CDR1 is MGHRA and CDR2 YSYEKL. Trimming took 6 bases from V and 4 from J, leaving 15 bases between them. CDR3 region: CASSQSPVFNEKLFF. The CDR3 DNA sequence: TGCGCCAGCAGTCAAAGCCCCGTCTTTAATGAAAAACTGTTTTTT.

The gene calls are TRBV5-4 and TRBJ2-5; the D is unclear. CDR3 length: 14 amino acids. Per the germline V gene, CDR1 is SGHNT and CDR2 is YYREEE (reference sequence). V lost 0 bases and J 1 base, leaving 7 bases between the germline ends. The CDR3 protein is CASSLAFSQETQYF. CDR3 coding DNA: TGTGCCAGCAGCTTGGCCTTCAGCCAAGAGACCCAGTACTTC.

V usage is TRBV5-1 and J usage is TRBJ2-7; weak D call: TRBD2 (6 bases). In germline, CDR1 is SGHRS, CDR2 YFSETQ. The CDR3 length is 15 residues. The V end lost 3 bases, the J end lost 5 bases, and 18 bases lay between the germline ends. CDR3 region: CASSWRGSSLDEQYF. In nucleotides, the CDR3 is TGCGCCAGCAGCTGGCGGGGATCAAGCTTGGACGAGCAGTACTTC.

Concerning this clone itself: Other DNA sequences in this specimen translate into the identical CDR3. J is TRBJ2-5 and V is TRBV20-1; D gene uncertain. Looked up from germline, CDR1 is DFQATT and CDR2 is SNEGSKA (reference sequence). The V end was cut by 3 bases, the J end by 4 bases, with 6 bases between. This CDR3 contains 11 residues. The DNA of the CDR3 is TGCAGTGCTAGGGGTCGAGAGACCCAGTACTTC. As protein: CSARGRETQYF.

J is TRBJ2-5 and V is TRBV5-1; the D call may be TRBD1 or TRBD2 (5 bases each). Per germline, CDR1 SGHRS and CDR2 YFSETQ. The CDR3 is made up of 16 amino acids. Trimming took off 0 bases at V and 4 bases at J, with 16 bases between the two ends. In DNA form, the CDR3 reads TGCGCCAGCAGCTTGGGAGTTACGGGAAGGGGAGAGACCCAGTACTTC. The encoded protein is CASSLGVTGRGETQYF.

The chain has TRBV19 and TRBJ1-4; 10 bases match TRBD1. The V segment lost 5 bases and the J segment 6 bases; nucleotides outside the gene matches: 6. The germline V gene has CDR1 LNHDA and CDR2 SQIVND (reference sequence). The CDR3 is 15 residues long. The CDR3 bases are TGTGCCAGTAGTTCGCCCGGGACAGGGGATGAAAAACTGTTTTTT. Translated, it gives CASSSPGTGDEKLFF.

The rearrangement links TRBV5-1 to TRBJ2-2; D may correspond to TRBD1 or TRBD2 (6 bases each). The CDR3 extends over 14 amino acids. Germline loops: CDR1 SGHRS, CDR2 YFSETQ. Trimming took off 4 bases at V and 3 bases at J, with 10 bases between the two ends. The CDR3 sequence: CASSKGDYTGELFF. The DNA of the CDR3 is TGCGCCAGCAGCAAGGGGGACTACACCGGGGAGCTGTTTTTT.

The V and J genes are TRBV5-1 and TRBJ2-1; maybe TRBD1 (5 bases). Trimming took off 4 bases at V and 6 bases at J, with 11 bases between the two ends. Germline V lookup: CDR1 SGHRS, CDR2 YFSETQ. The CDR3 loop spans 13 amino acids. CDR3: CASSGAQGNEQFF. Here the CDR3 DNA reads TGCGCCAGCAGCGGGGCGCAGGGCAATGAGCAGTTCTTC.

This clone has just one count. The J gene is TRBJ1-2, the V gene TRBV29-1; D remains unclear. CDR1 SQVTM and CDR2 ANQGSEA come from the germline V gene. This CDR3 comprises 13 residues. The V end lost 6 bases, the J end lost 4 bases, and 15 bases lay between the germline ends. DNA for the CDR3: TGCAGCGTGAATAACGAGAGGGTCTATGGCTACACCTTC. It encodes CSVNNERVYGYTF.

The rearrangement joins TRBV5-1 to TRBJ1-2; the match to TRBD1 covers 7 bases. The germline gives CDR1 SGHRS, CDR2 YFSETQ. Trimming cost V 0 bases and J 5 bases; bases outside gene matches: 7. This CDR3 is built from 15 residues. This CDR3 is CASSLDGGGQYGYTF. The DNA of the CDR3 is TGCGCCAGCAGCTTGGATGGAGGGGGCCAGTATGGCTACACCTTC.

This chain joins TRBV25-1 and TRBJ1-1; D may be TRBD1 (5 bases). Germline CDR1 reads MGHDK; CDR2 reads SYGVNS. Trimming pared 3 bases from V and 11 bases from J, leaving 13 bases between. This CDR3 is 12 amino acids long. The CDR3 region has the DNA TGTGCCAGCAGTGACCGGGGGGTGAGGGCTTTCTTT. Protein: CASSDRGVRAFF.

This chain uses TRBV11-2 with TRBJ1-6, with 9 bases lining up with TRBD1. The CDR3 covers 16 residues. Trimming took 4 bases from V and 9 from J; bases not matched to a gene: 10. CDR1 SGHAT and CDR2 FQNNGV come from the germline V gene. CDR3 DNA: TGTGCCAGCAGCTCGGGCCGCCCGGGACAGGGTTCACCCCTCCACTTT. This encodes CASSSGRPGQGSPLHF.

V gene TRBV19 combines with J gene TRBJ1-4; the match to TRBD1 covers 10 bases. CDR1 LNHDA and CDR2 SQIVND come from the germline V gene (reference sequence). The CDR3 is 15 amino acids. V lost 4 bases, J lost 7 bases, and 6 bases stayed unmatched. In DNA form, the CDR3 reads TGTGCCAGTAGTAAAACAGGGACAGGGGTTGAAAAACTGTTTTTT. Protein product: CASSKTGTGVEKLFF.

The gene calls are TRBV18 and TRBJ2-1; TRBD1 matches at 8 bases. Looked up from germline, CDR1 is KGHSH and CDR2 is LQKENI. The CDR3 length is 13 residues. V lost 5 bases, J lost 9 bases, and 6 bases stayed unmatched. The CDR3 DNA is TGTGCCAGCTCAGAAACAGGGGGTGTTGAGCAGTTCTTC. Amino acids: CASSETGGVEQFF.

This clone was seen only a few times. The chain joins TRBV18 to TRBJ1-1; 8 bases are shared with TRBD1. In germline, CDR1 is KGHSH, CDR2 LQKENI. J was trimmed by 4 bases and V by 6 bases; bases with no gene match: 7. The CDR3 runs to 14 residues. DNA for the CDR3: TGTGCCAGCTCTCTCGACAGGGGCCGCACTGAAGCTTTCTTT. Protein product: CASSLDRGRTEAFF. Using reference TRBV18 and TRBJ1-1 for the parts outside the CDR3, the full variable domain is NAGVMQNPRHLVRRRGQEARLRCSPMKGHSHVYWYRQLPEEGLKFMVYLQKENIIDESGMPKERFSAEFPKEGPSILRIQQVVRGDSAAYFCASSLDRGRTEAFFGQGTRLTVV.

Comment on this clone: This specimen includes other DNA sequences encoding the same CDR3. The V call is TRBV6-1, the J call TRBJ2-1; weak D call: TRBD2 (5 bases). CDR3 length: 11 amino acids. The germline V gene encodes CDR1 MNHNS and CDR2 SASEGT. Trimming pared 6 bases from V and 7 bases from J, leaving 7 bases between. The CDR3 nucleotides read TGTGCCAGCAGGCTAGCAAATGAGCAGTTCTTC. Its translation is CASRLANEQFF.

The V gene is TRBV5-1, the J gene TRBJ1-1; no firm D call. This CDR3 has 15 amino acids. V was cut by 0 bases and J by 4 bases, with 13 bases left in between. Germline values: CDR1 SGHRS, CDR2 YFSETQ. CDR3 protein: CASSLATIVSTEAFF. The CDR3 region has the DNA TGCGCCAGCAGCTTGGCTACAATTGTCAGCACTGAAGCTTTCTTT.

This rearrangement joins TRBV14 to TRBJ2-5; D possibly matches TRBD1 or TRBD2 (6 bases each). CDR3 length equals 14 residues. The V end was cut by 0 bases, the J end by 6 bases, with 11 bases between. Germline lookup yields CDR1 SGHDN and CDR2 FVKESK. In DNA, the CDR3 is TGTGCCAGCAGCCAAGATCGGGGGCTGAAGACCCAGTACTTC. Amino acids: CASSQDRGLKTQYF.

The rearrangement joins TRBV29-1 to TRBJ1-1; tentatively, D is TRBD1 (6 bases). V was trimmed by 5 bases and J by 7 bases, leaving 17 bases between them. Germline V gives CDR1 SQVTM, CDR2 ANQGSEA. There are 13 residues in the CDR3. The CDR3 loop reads CSVTQGFISEAFF. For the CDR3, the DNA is TGCAGCGTTACCCAGGGGTTTATAAGTGAAGCTTTCTTT.

The CDR3 sequence is CASSPPDSPDSNQPQHF. The CDR3 DNA sequence: TGTGCCAGCTCACCACCTGACAGCCCAGATAGCAATCAGCCCCAGCATTTT. The chain has TRBV18 and TRBJ1-5; TRBD1 might be the D (5 bases). Trimming cost V 0 bases and J 0 bases, with 12 bases left between them. Germline lookup yields CDR1 KGHSH and CDR2 LQKENI. The CDR3 length is 17 residues.

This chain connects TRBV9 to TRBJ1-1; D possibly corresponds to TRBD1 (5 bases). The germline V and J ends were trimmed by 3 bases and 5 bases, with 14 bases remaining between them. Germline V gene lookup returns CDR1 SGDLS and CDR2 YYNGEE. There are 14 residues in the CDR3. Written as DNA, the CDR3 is TGTGCCAGCAGCGAACAGCAGGGAGGTACTGAAGCTTTCTTT. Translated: CASSEQQGGTEAFF.

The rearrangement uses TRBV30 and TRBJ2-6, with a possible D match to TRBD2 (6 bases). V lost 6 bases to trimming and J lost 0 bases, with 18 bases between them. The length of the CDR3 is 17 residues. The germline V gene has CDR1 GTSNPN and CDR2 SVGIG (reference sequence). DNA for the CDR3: TGTGCCTGCTTGAGGGCCGGAGGGTCCTCTGGGGCCAACGTCCTGACTTTC. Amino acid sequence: CACLRAGGSSGANVLTF.

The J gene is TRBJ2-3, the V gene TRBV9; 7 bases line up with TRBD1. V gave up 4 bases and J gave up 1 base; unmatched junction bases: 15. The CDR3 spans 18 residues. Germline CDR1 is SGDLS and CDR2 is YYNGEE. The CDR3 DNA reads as TGTGCCAGCAGCCCCTACAGGGGTAGCTTCAGTGGCACAGATACGCAGTATTTT. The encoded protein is CASSPYRGSFSGTDTQYF.

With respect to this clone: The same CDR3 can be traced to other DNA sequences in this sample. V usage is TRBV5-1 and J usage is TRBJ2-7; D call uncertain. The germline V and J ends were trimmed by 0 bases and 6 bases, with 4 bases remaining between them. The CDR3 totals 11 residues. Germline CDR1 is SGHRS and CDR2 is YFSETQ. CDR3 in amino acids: CASSLDTEQYF. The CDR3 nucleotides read TGCGCCAGCAGCTTGGATACCGAGCAGTACTTC.

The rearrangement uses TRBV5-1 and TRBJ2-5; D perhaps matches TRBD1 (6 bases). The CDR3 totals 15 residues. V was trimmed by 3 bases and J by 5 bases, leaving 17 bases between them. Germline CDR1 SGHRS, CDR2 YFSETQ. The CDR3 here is CASSWQGPVGETQYF. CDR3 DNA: TGCGCCAGCAGCTGGCAGGGGCCCGTGGGGGAGACCCAGTACTTC.

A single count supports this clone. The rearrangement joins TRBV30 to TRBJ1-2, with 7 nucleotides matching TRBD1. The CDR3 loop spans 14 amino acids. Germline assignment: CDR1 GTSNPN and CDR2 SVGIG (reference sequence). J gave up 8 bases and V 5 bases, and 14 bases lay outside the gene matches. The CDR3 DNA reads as TGTGCCTGGGAGGTCGGGACGAACAGGGGAGGCTACACCTTC. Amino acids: CAWEVGTNRGGYTF. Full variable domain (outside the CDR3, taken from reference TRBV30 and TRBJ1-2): SQTIHQWPATLVQPVGSPLSLECTVEGTSNPNLYWYRQAAGRGLQLLFYSVGIGQISSEVPQNLSASRPQDRQFILSSKKLLLSDSGFYLCAWEVGTNRGGYTFGSGTRLTVV.